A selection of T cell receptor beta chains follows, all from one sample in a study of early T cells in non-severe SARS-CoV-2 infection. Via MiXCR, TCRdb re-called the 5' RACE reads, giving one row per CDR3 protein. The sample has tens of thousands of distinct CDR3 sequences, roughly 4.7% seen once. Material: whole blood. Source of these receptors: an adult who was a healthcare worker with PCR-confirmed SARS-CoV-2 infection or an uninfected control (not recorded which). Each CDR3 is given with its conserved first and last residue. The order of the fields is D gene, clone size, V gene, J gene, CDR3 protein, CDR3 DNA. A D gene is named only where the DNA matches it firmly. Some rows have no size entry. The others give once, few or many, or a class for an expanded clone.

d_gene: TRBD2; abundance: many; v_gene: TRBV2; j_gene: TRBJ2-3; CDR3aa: CASSDVPSGGAPDTQYF; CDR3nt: TGTGCCAGCAGTGACGTACCCAGCGGGGGGGCGCCAGATACGCAGTATTTT
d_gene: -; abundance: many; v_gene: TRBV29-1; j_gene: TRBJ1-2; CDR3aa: CSVGGGNGYTF; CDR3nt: TGCAGCGTTGGTGGGGGGAATGGCTACACCTTC
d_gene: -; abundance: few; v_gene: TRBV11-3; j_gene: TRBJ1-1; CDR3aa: CASSENRIQNTEAFF; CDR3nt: TGTGCCAGCAGCGAGAACAGGATACAGAACACTGAAGCTTTCTTT
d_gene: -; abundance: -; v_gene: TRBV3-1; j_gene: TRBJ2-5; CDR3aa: CASSWTGETQYF; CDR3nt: TGTGCCAGCTCCTGGACGGGGGAGACCCAGTACTTC
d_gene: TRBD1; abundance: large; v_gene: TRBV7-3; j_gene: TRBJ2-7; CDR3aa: CASSLGQGAYYEQYF; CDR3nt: TGTGCCAGCAGCTTAGGACAGGGGGCCTACTACGAGCAGTACTTC
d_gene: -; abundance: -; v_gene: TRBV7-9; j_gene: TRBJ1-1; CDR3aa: CASSFRDTEAFF; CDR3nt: TGTGCCAGCAGCTTCCGGGACACTGAAGCTTTCTTT
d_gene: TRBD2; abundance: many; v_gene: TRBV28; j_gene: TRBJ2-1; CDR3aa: CASSRTASGGWDEQFF; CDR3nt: TGTGCCAGCAGCCGGACTGCTAGCGGGGGGTGGGATGAGCAGTTCTTC
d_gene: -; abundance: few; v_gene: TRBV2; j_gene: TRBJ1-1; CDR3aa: CASSPIPLDTEAFF; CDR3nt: TGTGCCAGCAGTCCTATCCCCTTGGACACTGAAGCTTTCTTT
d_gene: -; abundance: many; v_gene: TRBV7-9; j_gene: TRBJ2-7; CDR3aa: CASSSTGSQRLEQYF; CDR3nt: TGTGCCAGCAGCTCGACCGGGAGCCAAAGGCTCGAGCAGTACTTC
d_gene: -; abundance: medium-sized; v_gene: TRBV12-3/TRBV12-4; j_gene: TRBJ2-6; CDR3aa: CASSAGTSLERANVLTF; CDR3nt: TGTGCCAGCAGTGCCGGCACAAGTCTAGAGAGGGCCAACGTCCTGACTTTC
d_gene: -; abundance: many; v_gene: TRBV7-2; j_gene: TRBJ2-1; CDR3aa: CASTFRGGKDEQFF; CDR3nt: TGTGCCAGCACCTTCAGGGGTGGGAAGGATGAGCAGTTCTTC
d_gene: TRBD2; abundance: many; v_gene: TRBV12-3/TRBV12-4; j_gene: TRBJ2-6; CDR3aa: CASSPGLALAGANVLTF; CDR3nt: TGTGCCAGCAGTCCCGGACTAGCGCTCGCTGGGGCCAACGTCCTGACTTTC
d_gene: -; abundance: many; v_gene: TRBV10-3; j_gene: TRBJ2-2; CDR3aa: CAPSPGTADTGELFF; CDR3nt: TGTGCCCCCTCTCCCGGGACTGCCGACACCGGGGAGCTGTTTTTT
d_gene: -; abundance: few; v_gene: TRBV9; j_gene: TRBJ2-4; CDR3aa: CASSGTADIQYF; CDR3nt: TGTGCCAGCAGCGGGACAGCGGACATTCAGTACTTC
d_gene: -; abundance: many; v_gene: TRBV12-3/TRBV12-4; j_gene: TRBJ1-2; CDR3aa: CAIDPGHIPPGYTF; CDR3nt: TGTGCCATCGACCCGGGACACATTCCTCCCGGCTACACCTTC
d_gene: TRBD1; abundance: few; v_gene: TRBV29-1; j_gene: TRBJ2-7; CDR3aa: CSVRTGFEQYF; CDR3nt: TGCAGCGTTCGGACAGGGTTCGAGCAGTACTTC
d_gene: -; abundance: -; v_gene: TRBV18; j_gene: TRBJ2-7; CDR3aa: CASSAGLRTYEQYF; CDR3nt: TGTGCCAGCTCGGCGGGACTGAGAACCTACGAGCAGTACTTC
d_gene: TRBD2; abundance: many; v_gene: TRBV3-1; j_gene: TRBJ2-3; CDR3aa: CASSHPGLAGGPSDTQYF; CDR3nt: TGTGCCAGCAGCCACCCAGGACTAGCGGGGGGGCCCTCAGATACGCAGTATTTT
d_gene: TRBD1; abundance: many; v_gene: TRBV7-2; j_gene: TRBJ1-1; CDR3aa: CASSLGPDRDGTEAFF; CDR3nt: TGTGCCAGCAGCTTAGGACCTGACAGGGACGGCACTGAAGCTTTCTTT
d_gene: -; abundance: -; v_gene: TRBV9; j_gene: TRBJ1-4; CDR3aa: CASSVVIGEILFF; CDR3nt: TGTGCCAGCAGCGTAGTAATAGGGGAAATACTGTTTTTT
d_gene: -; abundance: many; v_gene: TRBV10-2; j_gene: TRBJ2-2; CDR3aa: CASSSLYTGELFF; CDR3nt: TGCGCCAGCAGTTCATTGTACACCGGGGAGCTGTTTTTT
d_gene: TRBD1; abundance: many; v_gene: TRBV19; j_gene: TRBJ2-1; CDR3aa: CASNKMTGFNEQFF; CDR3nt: TGTGCCAGTAATAAGATGACAGGGTTCAATGAGCAGTTCTTC
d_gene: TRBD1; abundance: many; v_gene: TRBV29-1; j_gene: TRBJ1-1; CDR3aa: CSVGQGQHTEAFF; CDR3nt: TGCAGCGTTGGACAGGGGCAACACACTGAAGCTTTCTTT
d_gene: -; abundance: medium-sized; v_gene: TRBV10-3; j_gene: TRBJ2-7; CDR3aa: CAISGRGSRDEQYF; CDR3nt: TGTGCCATCAGTGGCAGGGGATCGAGGGACGAGCAGTACTTC
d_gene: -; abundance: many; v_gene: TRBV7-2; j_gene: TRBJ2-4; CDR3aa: CASSSWATEGNIQYF; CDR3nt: TGTGCCAGCAGCTCATGGGCTACCGAGGGGAACATTCAGTACTTC